These 29 T cell receptor beta chains share one sample of origin, sequenced in a study of response to subunit inactivated influenza vaccine. Each CDR3 protein gets one entry after TCRdb re-called the RT-PCR reads with MiXCR. The table lists about 650,000 distinct CDR3 sequences, 15% to 17% of them singletons. The material sequenced was PBMCs from blood, taken 11 to 12 days after vaccination. Receptors originate from a man over 45 who received an inactivated influenza vaccine.

The table lists this clonotype with a few counts. The rearrangement links TRBV6-2 or TRBV6-3 to TRBJ1-3; the D gene is possibly TRBD1 (5 bases). The CDR3 loop spans 14 amino acids. Germline V gene lookup returns CDR1 MNHEY and CDR2 SVGEGT. With 5 bases removed from V and 3 bases from J, the gap between germline ends came to 11 bases. DNA for the CDR3: TGTGCCAGCAGTCCTCGAAGGGGTGGAAACACCATATATTTT. It encodes CASSPRRGGNTIYF.

V usage is TRBV6-5 and J usage is TRBJ2-7; 7 bases map to TRBD1. Germline V lookup: CDR1 MNHEY, CDR2 SVGAGI. CDR3 length: 15 residues. Trimming at V came to 2 bases and at J to 3 bases, leaving 7 bases not matched to a gene. CDR3 sequence: CASSYTGDPVYEQYF. CDR3 coding DNA: TGTGCCAGCAGTTACACAGGGGATCCCGTCTACGAGCAGTACTTC.

This rearrangement joins TRBV29-1 to TRBJ1-2; D is undetermined. Between the trimmed V and J ends, which lost 7 bases and 2 bases, there was a span of 8 bases. The germline gives CDR1 SQVTM, CDR2 ANQGSEA. The CDR3 totals 11 residues. The CDR3 region is CSAELNYGYTF. The CDR3 DNA reads as TGCAGCGCGGAACTGAACTATGGCTACACCTTC.

This clonotype was recorded at least ten times. This chain joins TRBV29-1 and TRBJ2-7, with D possibly matching TRBD2 (5 bases). This CDR3 comprises 15 residues. CDR1 and CDR2 (germline): SQVTM, ANQGSEA. V was shortened by 3 bases and J by 0 bases, with 15 bases between the two germline ends. Written as DNA, the CDR3 is TGCAGCGTTGAGGGTCAGGAGGAAACCTCCTACGAGCAGTACTTC. Its protein product is CSVEGQEETSYEQYF.

This clonotype was detected only a few times. This chain joins TRBV5-6 and TRBJ2-7; D unclear. Germline CDR1 reads SGHDT; CDR2 reads YYEEEE. The V end lost 2 bases, the J end lost 1 base, and 7 bases lay between the germline ends. The CDR3 length is 13 residues. As DNA, the CDR3 is TGTGCCAGCAGCTTAAAAACTTCCTACGAGCAGTACTTC. It codes for CASSLKTSYEQYF.

This chain connects TRBV24-1 to TRBJ2-7; 8 nucleotides align to TRBD1. CDR1 and CDR2 from the germline V gene are KGHDR and SFDVKD. The CDR3 spans 13 residues. V shed 4 bases and J 6 bases; nucleotides not matched to a gene: 4. CDR3: CATSENDRGEQYF. In DNA, the CDR3 is TGTGCCACCAGTGAAAATGACAGGGGCGAGCAGTACTTC.

CDR3 amino acids: CASSLANREETQYF. The CDR3, as DNA: TGCGCCAGCAGCTTGGCCAACAGGGAAGAGACCCAGTACTTC. The rearrangement joins TRBV5-1 to TRBJ2-5, with D maybe TRBD1 (6 bases). This CDR3 has 14 residues. Trimming removed 0 bases from V and 3 bases from J, with 9 bases in between. Looked up from germline, CDR1 is SGHRS and CDR2 is YFSETQ.

There are a few counts of this clonotype. This chain joins TRBV28 and TRBJ2-1, with TRBD1 matching 8 bases. The CDR3 is made up of 17 amino acids. Germline assignment: CDR1 MDHEN and CDR2 SYDVKM. V lost 6 bases and J lost 4; bases outside the gene matches: 14. DNA for the CDR3: TGTGCCAGCAGCCCCCGTCAGGGGGCTAGAAATTACAATGAGCAGTTCTTC. This gives the protein CASSPRQGARNYNEQFF.

The table lists this clonotype with many counts. V and J are TRBV7-8 and TRBJ2-3, with D uncertain. V gave up 5 bases and J gave up 2 bases, with 20 bases separating them. The germline CDR1 and CDR2 sequences are SGHVS and FQNEAQ. The CDR3 totals 17 residues. CDR3 protein: CASSKRAPVDPTDTQYF. CDR3 in DNA: TGTGCCAGCAGCAAAAGGGCCCCGGTGGACCCCACAGATACGCAGTATTTT.

This clonotype has just a few counts. This chain links TRBV12-3 or TRBV12-4 with TRBJ2-7; TRBD2 matches 9 bases. The V gene end was trimmed by 2 bases and the J gene end by 5 bases; junction bases not matched to a gene: 10. The CDR3 length is 16 residues. In nucleotides, the CDR3 is TGTGCCAGCAGTTTATATTTGCGGGAGGGATTTGACGAGCAGTACTTC. This sequence encodes CASSLYLREGFDEQYF.

In its sample, this clonotype was seen a few times. The chain has TRBV20-1 and TRBJ1-6; no reliable D call. The CDR3 is 13 amino acids. The V gene lost 3 bases and the J gene lost 7 bases, with 10 bases spanning the gap. Germline CDR1 DFQATT, CDR2 SNEGSKA (reference sequence). The CDR3 region is CSASSTGNSPLHF. The CDR3 DNA sequence: TGCAGTGCTAGTTCTACGGGGAATTCACCCCTCCACTTT.

The gene calls are TRBV12-3 or TRBV12-4 and TRBJ1-4; D is possibly TRBD1 (6 bases). V lost 4 bases and J 10 bases, leaving 16 bases between the germline ends. The length of the CDR3 is 14 residues. In DNA, the CDR3 is TGTGCCAGCAGTTCCGGGACATACCAAGGAAAACTGTTTTTT. Its protein product is CASSSGTYQGKLFF.

J is TRBJ2-6 and V is TRBV28; D is undetermined. This CDR3 region has 13 residues. Germline V CDR1 and CDR2: MDHEN, SYDVKM. The germline V and J ends were trimmed by 7 bases and 5 bases, with 9 bases remaining between them. As DNA, the CDR3 is TGTGCCAGCACCCCCTCGAGGGCCAACGTCCTGACTTTC. As protein: CASTPSRANVLTF.

This clonotype was picked up a small number of times. This rearrangement joins TRBV7-8 to TRBJ2-1; no clear D gene. The ends were cut back, 5 bases at V and 3 bases at J, with 14 bases in the middle. From germline, CDR1 is SGHVS and CDR2 FQNEAQ. The CDR3 has 15 residues. For the CDR3, the DNA is TGTGCCAGCAGCCCCTCTACGGTCTACTACAATGAGCAGTTCTTC. This gives the protein CASSPSTVYYNEQFF.

In its sample, this clonotype was seen a few times. This rearrangement joins TRBV20-1 to TRBJ2-3, with unresolved D. Germline V gene sequence: CDR1 DFQATT, CDR2 SNEGSKA (reference sequence). The CDR3 length is 14 residues. Trimming took off 6 bases at V and 2 bases at J, with 15 bases between the two ends. The CDR3 DNA reads TGCAGTGCCCTCCAATCCATAATCACAGATACGCAGTATTTT. This translates into CSALQSIITDTQYF.

The gene calls are TRBV18 and TRBJ2-3; 7 bases fit TRBD2. This CDR3 comprises 13 residues. CDR1 KGHSH and CDR2 LQKENI come from the germline V gene. Trimming removed 3 bases from V and 8 bases from J; junction bases left unmatched: 5. CDR3: CASSPVPSGTQYF. The CDR3 DNA reads TGTGCCAGCTCACCCGTTCCTAGCGGTACGCAGTATTTT.

The chain joins TRBV27 to TRBJ1-2; 9 nucleotides match TRBD1. Germline lookup yields CDR1 MNHEY and CDR2 SMNVEV (reference sequence). The CDR3 covers 14 residues. Unmatched junction bases numbered 5, after V lost 5 bases and J lost 4 bases. The CDR3 nucleotides are TGTGCCAGCAGTCTAGGGACAGGGACCTATGGCTACACCTTC. Amino acids: CASSLGTGTYGYTF.

This clonotype was recorded many times. The chain combines TRBV28 with TRBJ1-5; D remains ambiguous. CDR1 is MDHEN, CDR2 SYDVKM, per germline. V lost 6 bases and J lost 3, with 6 bases in between. This CDR3 contains 12 residues. Here the CDR3 DNA reads TGTGCCAGCAGGGGAAACAATCAGCCCCAGCATTTT. As protein: CASRGNNQPQHF.

The V and J genes are TRBV12-3 or TRBV12-4 and TRBJ2-1, with D perhaps given as TRBD1 or TRBD2 (6 bases each). The CDR3 loop spans 15 amino acids. The ends were cut back, 3 bases at V and 4 bases at J, with 13 bases in the middle. The CDR3 reads CASSFLGGRYNEQFF. CDR3 in DNA: TGTGCCAGCAGTTTCTTGGGGGGCCGGTACAATGAGCAGTTCTTC.

The genes are TRBV6-2 or TRBV6-3 and TRBJ1-1; tentative D call: TRBD1 (5 bases). V was pared by 6 bases and J by 0 bases, with 14 bases between. Per germline, CDR1 MNHEY and CDR2 SVGEGT. CDR3 size: 15 residues. CDR3 protein: CASRQTVFMNTEAFF. Here the CDR3 DNA reads TGTGCCAGCAGACAGACAGTCTTCATGAACACTGAAGCTTTCTTT.

The rearrangement links TRBV7-3 to TRBJ2-2; no reliable D call. Germline V CDR1 and CDR2: SGHTA, FQGTGA. The CDR3 runs to 14 residues. The germline V and J ends were trimmed by 5 bases and 4 bases, with 11 bases remaining between them. CDR3 bases: TGTGCCAGCAGCAATATCCTTGGCACCGGGGAGCTGTTTTTT. Translation gives CASSNILGTGELFF.

The V and J genes are TRBV7-2 and TRBJ2-7, with D possibly TRBD2 on 5 matching bases. The V gene lost 4 bases and the J gene lost 0 bases, with 13 bases spanning the gap. Germline lookup yields CDR1 SGHTA and CDR2 FQGNSA. The CDR3 has 15 residues. The CDR3 sequence: CASSSLYGSSYEQYF. The CDR3 nucleotides are TGTGCCAGCAGCTCCCTGTATGGGAGCTCCTACGAGCAGTACTTC. Based on the CDR3 plus reference TRBV7-2 and TRBJ2-7, the full variable domain is GAGVSQSPSNKVTEKGKDVELRCDPISGHTALYWYRQSLGQGLEFLIYFQGNSAPDKSGLPSDRFSAERTGGSVSTLTIQRTQQEDSAVYLCASSSLYGSSYEQYFGPGTRLTVT.

This clonotype was observed many times. This chain joins TRBV7-2 and TRBJ1-2; D gene uncertain. V lost 5 bases and J lost 3, with 16 bases in between. The CDR3 loop spans 15 amino acids. The germline V gene has CDR1 SGHTA and CDR2 FQGNSA. The CDR3, as DNA: TGTGCCAGCAGCCGGGATATAAGGACCGACTATGGCTACACCTTC. Amino acid sequence: CASSRDIRTDYGYTF. Filled out from reference TRBV7-2 and TRBJ1-2, the complete variable domain reads GAGVSQSPSNKVTEKGKDVELRCDPISGHTALYWYRQSLGQGLEFLIYFQGNSAPDKSGLPSDRFSAERTGGSVSTLTIQRTQQEDSAVYLCASSRDIRTDYGYTFGSGTRLTVV.

The rearrangement uses TRBV20-1 and TRBJ2-1; TRBD2 agrees at 7 bases. This CDR3 is 15 amino acids long. Germline CDR1 is DFQATT and CDR2 is SNEGSKA (reference sequence). V lost 0 bases and J lost 4; bases outside the gene matches: 6. Here the CDR3 reads CSAREGAGEYNEQFF. CDR3 DNA sequence: TGCAGTGCTAGAGAAGGGGCGGGGGAGTACAATGAGCAGTTCTTC.

In its sample, this clonotype was seen a few times. V usage is TRBV9 and J usage is TRBJ1-4; D remains ambiguous. The germline V and J ends were trimmed by 5 bases and 5 bases, with 10 bases remaining between them. The CDR3 spans 13 residues. Germline loops: CDR1 SGDLS, CDR2 YYNGEE. CDR3 DNA sequence: TGTGCCAGCAGTCGCGAACCGAATGAAAAACTGTTTTTT. Translation gives CASSREPNEKLFF.

This clonotype appeared a few times. This chain connects TRBV6-5 to TRBJ2-7; either TRBD1 or TRBD2 may fit D (5 bases each). Trimming removed 2 bases at V and 3 bases at J, with 8 bases between. The CDR3 totals 13 residues. Germline V gene lookup returns CDR1 MNHEY and CDR2 SVGAGI. CDR3 sequence (DNA): TGTGCCAGCAGTTACCCAGGGAGCTACGAGCAGTACTTC. This sequence encodes CASSYPGSYEQYF.

This clonotype came up a few times. CDR3 sequence reads: CASIRGGDTGELFF. The CDR3 DNA follows: TGTGCCAGCATCCGTGGAGGAGACACCGGGGAGCTGTTTTTT. The V gene is TRBV7-2, the J gene TRBJ2-2, with TRBD2 as a possible D gene (5 bases). The CDR3 has 14 amino acids. Per the germline V gene, CDR1 is SGHTA and CDR2 is FQGNSA. Trimming stripped 7 bases from V and 3 bases from J, with 12 bases between.

J is TRBJ2-5 and V is TRBV7-6; 9 bases line up with TRBD1. The CDR3 extends over 17 amino acids. After removal of 5 bases from V and 5 bases from J, the junction contained 15 bases not matched to a gene. Germline V gene lookup returns CDR1 SGHVS and CDR2 FNYEAQ. CDR3 amino acids: CASSQTPMGTGLETQYF. The CDR3 bases are TGTGCCAGCAGCCAGACGCCCATGGGGACAGGGTTGGAGACCCAGTACTTC.

This clonotype was counted only a few times. The V and J genes are TRBV7-2 and TRBJ2-2; 9 bases are a match to TRBD1. The CDR3 covers 17 residues. After removal of 1 base from V and 6 bases from J, the junction contained 9 bases not matched to a gene. Germline V gene sequence: CDR1 SGHTA, CDR2 FQGNSA. The CDR3 here is CASSLGGDRVVAGELFF. The CDR3 bases are TGTGCCAGCAGCTTAGGAGGGGACAGGGTAGTTGCCGGGGAGCTGTTTTTT.